The clone carrying this T cell receptor beta chain was detected only once. One junction end does not reproduce the germline sequence, and a read error may be involved. This entry belongs to a study of OX40 agonist ivuxolimab in advanced cancers. Study-level background: Prior anti-PD-1, anti-PD-L1 or anti-CTLA-4 therapy did not bar entry, and about 38% had some.

Method: immunoSEQ multiplex PCR; TCRdb's copy keeps in-frame clones and lacks some. The table records over 30,000 clones, 82% of them present only once. The CDR3 is made up of 15 amino acids. Germline V CDR1 and CDR2: SSHAT, FNYEAQ (reference sequence). Sequencing used CD4+ or CD8+ T cells sorted from blood, obtained in a trial of the OX40 agonist ivuxolimab. The gene calls are TRBV7-7 and TRBJ2-5; 9 bases agree with TRBD1. The sequence derives from an adult with an advanced solid tumor such as melanoma, head and neck, liver or kidney cancer. The CDR3 loop reads CASSVNDRGKETQYF. CDR3 coding DNA: TGTGCTAGCAGCGTAAACGACAGGGGGAAAGAGACCCAGTACTTC.